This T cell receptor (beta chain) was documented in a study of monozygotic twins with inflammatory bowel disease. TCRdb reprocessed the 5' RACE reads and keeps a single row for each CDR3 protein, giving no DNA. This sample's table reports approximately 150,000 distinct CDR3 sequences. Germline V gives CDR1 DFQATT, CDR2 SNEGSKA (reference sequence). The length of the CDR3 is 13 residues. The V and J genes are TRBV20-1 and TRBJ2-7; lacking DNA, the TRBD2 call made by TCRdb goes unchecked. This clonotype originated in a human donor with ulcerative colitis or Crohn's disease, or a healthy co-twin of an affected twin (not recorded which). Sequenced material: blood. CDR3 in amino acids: CSASGTSFYEQYF.